Listed below are T cell receptor beta chains from one sample, sequenced in a study of blood T cell repertoires in COVID-19. Repertoires were generated with immunoSEQ multiplex PCR, while TCRdb's copy carries only in-frame clones and drops some. The sample lists 100,000 to 150,000 clones, 70% to 90% occurring once. Sequenced: peripheral blood. These receptors all come from a woman older than 75 with acute or convalescent COVID-19. Both conserved end residues are part of each CDR3. A D gene is named only where the DNA matches it firmly. Only part of the rows carry a size: once, few, many, or a class if the clone is expanded.

cdr3_nt cdr3_aa v_call clone_size d_call j_call
TGTGCCAGCAGCTCCACCCGGGGTGTCAATAGCAATCAGCCCCAGCATTTT CASSSTRGVNSNQPQHF TRBV7-8 . . TRBJ1-5
TGTGCCAGCAGTTACAGGGGCGATAACCGGCCCCAGCATTTT CASSYRGDNRPQHF TRBV6-2/TRBV6-3 . . TRBJ1-5
TGCAGCGTTGATCCAGGGGGTGAAAAACTGTTTTTT CSVDPGGEKLFF TRBV29-1 . TRBD1 TRBJ1-4
TGTGCCAGCAGCCCCTCCGGGACTAGCGGGAACGAGCAGTACTTC CASSPSGTSGNEQYF TRBV9 . TRBD2 TRBJ2-7
TGTGCCAGCAACAGGGGTGATCAGCCCCAGCATTTT CASNRGDQPQHF TRBV28 . TRBD1 TRBJ1-5
TGTGCCAGCAGCCTAGGGACAGGGGAGGATCAGCCCCAGCATTTT CASSLGTGEDQPQHF TRBV3-1/TRBV3-2 once TRBD1 TRBJ1-5
TGTGCTAGTGGTCTCTCCACGACTAGCGGAACCTACAATGAGCAGTTCTTC CASGLSTTSGTYNEQFF TRBV12-5 . TRBD2 TRBJ2-1
TGTGCCAGCAGCCTACGGGGGACAGGGCAGTACGAGCAGTTCTTC CASSLRGTGQYEQFF TRBV7-2 . TRBD1 TRBJ2-1
TGCGCCAGCAGTGAGGGGGGACTAGCGGTGCAGTTCTTC CASSEGGLAVQFF TRBV10-1 . TRBD2 TRBJ2-1
TGCGCCAGCAGCTATAGCGGGGGGGCCATAGATACGCAGTATTTT CASSYSGGAIDTQYF TRBV5-1 . TRBD2 TRBJ2-3
TGCGCCAGCAGCCCAGATTGGACTAGCGCAATAAACTACGAGCAGTACTTC CASSPDWTSAINYEQYF TRBV4-1 . TRBD2 TRBJ2-7
TGTGCCAGCAGCTCCTCGGACACGAGTGAAAAACTGTTTTTT CASSSSDTSEKLFF TRBV7-9 . . TRBJ1-4
TGTGCCAGTGGTAGGAACACGGGACAGGTCTTGACCACCGGGGAGCTGTTTTTT CASGRNTGQVLTTGELFF TRBV19 . TRBD1 TRBJ2-2
TGTGCCAGCAGCAAAGTTGGGAGGAGGAACACTGAAGCTTTCTTT CASSKVGRRNTEAFF TRBV21-1 . . TRBJ1-1
TGTGCCAGCAGCCTCCCGGCCGGGACAGGGAAAAATGGCTACACCTTC CASSLPAGTGKNGYTF TRBV3-1/TRBV3-2 . TRBD1 TRBJ1-2
TGTGCCAGCAGTTTTAATGCGGGAGTCTACGAGCAGTACTTC CASSFNAGVYEQYF TRBV27 . TRBD2 TRBJ2-7
TGTGCCAGCTCACCCCCAGGGAGGGGAAACACCATATATTTT CASSPPGRGNTIYF TRBV18 . . TRBJ1-3
TGTGCCAGCTCACCTCGGACAGGGGGCGGGGAAATGAACACTGAAGCTTTCTTT CASSPRTGGGEMNTEAFF TRBV18 . TRBD1 TRBJ1-1
TGTGCCAGCAGTGACCCCTCCCTTTTAAGCGGGAGAGGTACGCAGTATTTT CASSDPSLLSGRGTQYF TRBV6-1 . TRBD2 TRBJ2-3
TGTGCCAGCAGCTTGATCGACAGGGGCCCTTCACCCCTCCACTTT CASSLIDRGPSPLHF TRBV5-4 . TRBD1 TRBJ1-6
TGCAGCGCTCCACAGGGTACAACAGATACGCAGTATTTT CSAPQGTTDTQYF TRBV29-1 . . TRBJ2-3
TGCGCCAGCGGTCTTGGCCCGAACACTGAAGCTTTCTTT CASGLGPNTEAFF TRBV5-1 few . TRBJ1-1
TGTGCCAGCAGCTTAGGACTAGCGGGAGATCTCTACGAGCAGTACTTC CASSLGLAGDLYEQYF TRBV13 . TRBD2 TRBJ2-7
TGTGCCAGCACCACATCGGGGAGGGGGAACACTGAAGCTTTCTTT CASTTSGRGNTEAFF TRBV2 . . TRBJ1-1
TGCGCCAGCAGCCAAGCCCCAGGGGGCCGGGAGACCCAGTACTTC CASSQAPGGRETQYF TRBV4-3 . TRBD1 TRBJ2-5
TGCGCCAGCAGGGAATTAGCGGGAGGGCCTGGTGAGCAGTTCTTC CASRELAGGPGEQFF TRBV5-1 . TRBD2 TRBJ2-1
TGTGCCAGCAGCTTGTATATGGACATGGGCATTCAGTACTTC CASSLYMDMGIQYF TRBV5-8 . . TRBJ2-4
TGTGCCAGCAGTTACCCCCGGACAGGGGAGGAAGCTTTCTTT CASSYPRTGEEAFF TRBV6-5 . TRBD1 TRBJ1-1
TGTGCCAGCAGCCATACGGGGGCGGGAGGCTACACCGGGGAGCTGTTTTTT CASSHTGAGGYTGELFF TRBV3-1/TRBV3-2 . TRBD2 TRBJ2-2
TGCGCCAGCAGTGAGCCTCGGGACAGGGGGCGCACCGGCACAGATACGCAGTATTTT CASSEPRDRGRTGTDTQYF TRBV10-1 . TRBD1 TRBJ2-3
TGCGCCAGCAGCACGGACAGGGCCTCCACAGATACGCAGTATTTT CASSTDRASTDTQYF TRBV5-1 . TRBD1 TRBJ2-3
TGTGCCACCAGTGATTTGGACCTAGCGGCGAACACAGATACGCAGTATTTT CATSDLDLAANTDTQYF TRBV24-1 . TRBD2 TRBJ2-3
TGTGCCCCAACCCGACATACAGGCCTCGGCTACACCTTC CAPTRHTGLGYTF TRBV19 . . TRBJ1-2
TGTGCCAGCAGCCTTACCCCCACAGGGGGCAGATCTAAGAACACTGAAGCTTTCTTT CASSLTPTGGRSKNTEAFF TRBV3-1/TRBV3-2 . TRBD1 TRBJ1-1
TGTGCCAGCTCACCAACAGGGAAGGCGCAGCCTCAGCATTTT CASSPTGKAQPQHF TRBV18 . . TRBJ1-5
TGTGCCAGCAGCTTACGGGGGTACGGAAACACCATATATTTT CASSLRGYGNTIYF TRBV5-6 . . TRBJ1-3
TGTGCCAGCAGCCAGGAAGACAGTTTCCGGGAAGCTTTCTTT CASSQEDSFREAFF TRBV4-2 once . TRBJ1-1
TGTGCCAGCAGTTCACAGATCTTTAATTCACCCCTCCACTTT CASSSQIFNSPLHF TRBV3-1/TRBV3-2 once . TRBJ1-6
TGTGCCAGCAGCCAAGTCCCGGGGAACTATGGCTACACCTTC CASSQVPGNYGYTF TRBV14 . . TRBJ1-2
TGTGCCAGCAGCTTAGGGCTAGCGGGGGCGGAAGGGGAGACCCAGTACTTC CASSLGLAGAEGETQYF TRBV7-2 . TRBD2 TRBJ2-5
TGTGCCAGCGCGGGACAGGACATGAACACTGAAGCTTTCTTT CASAGQDMNTEAFF TRBV6-5 . TRBD1 TRBJ1-1
TGTGCCAGCTCACCGGGGCAGGGGGCTTTTAACGAGCAGTACTTC CASSPGQGAFNEQYF TRBV18 . TRBD1 TRBJ2-7
TGTGCCAGCAGCCAAGGGACTATTCGAGCCTCAGCTTTCTTT CASSQGTIRASAFF TRBV3-1/TRBV3-2 . . TRBJ1-1
TGTGCCAGCAGGGCGGACAGCGCCACCGGGGAGCTGTTTTTT CASRADSATGELFF TRBV6-5 . . TRBJ2-2
TGTGCCAGTGGTAGGGGGAGCGGTAATGAAAAACTGTTTTTT CASGRGSGNEKLFF TRBV7-9 . . TRBJ1-4
TGCGCCAGCAGCTTGGAAGCAGCAGGGTGGCCCTATAATTCACCCCTCCACTTT CASSLEAAGWPYNSPLHF TRBV5-1 . . TRBJ1-6
TGTGCCAGCTCATCCGGGACAGGGTCCGATACGCAGTATTTT CASSSGTGSDTQYF TRBV18 . TRBD1 TRBJ2-3
TGTGCCAGCAGCTTAGATTCGTATTCACCCCTCCACTTT CASSLDSYSPLHF TRBV7-9 . . TRBJ1-6
TGTGCCAGTAGTCCCAGAAACTATGGCTACACCTTC CASSPRNYGYTF TRBV19 . . TRBJ1-2
TGTGCCAGCAGCTTGACAGCGGGAACAGATACGCAGTATTTT CASSLTAGTDTQYF TRBV5-8 few TRBD2 TRBJ2-3
TGTGCCAGCAGTTACTTCCCAGGCAATGGCTACACCTTC CASSYFPGNGYTF TRBV6-6 . . TRBJ1-2
TGTGCCAGCAGTGGGACAGGGAAGTATGGCTACACCTTC CASSGTGKYGYTF TRBV25-1 . TRBD1 TRBJ1-2
TGTGCCAGCAGAGAAGGACAGGGAGGCCCCCGCACAGATACGCAGTATTTT CASREGQGGPRTDTQYF TRBV28 . TRBD1 TRBJ2-3